This T cell receptor beta chain came from a study of regulatory T cells in long-lasting Graves disease. As for time point: newly diagnosed GD, antithyroid drugs for less than 3 months. The TCR library was made from RNA extracted from PBMCs. Patients of an endocrinology department in Xi'an, China, were included. V was pared by 4 bases and J by 4 bases, with 13 bases between. The CDR3 is made up of 14 amino acids. With iRepertoire HTBI primers and Arm-PCR of CDR3 regions, TCR beta libraries were built. TCRdb redid the calling of the multiplex PCR reads with MiXCR, one entry per CDR3 protein. The data show roughly 350,000 distinct CDR3 sequences, around 15% seen once. As regards this clonotype: A single base separates this from a much larger clone, so it may be a read error. A read error is likely, as this CDR3 ends without the conserved phenylalanine or tryptophan.

This sample also belongs to another study, concerning T cells in Graves' hyperthyroidism and ophthalmopathy. In that study: The blood repertoire included most of the expanded thyroid clonotypes above 0.001.

V usage is TRBV12-3 or TRBV12-4 and J usage is TRBJ1-2; D is uncertain. The sequencing used peripheral blood mononuclear cells (PBMCs), collected at new diagnosis, from a patient treated with antithyroid drugs. The sequence came from a young woman with Graves disease. CDR3 sequence (DNA): TGTGCCAGCAGTTCGTCCACACCCAGCTATGGCTACACCCTC. Residues: CASSSSTPSYGYTL.